These 4 T cell receptor beta chains originate from one sample sequenced in a study of cytomegalovirus exposure and HLA in healthy donors. Produced via immunoSEQ multiplex PCR; TCRdb's table is partial and in-frame only. Of 150,000 to 200,000 clones in the sample, 70% to 90% are singletons; the top ten hold 5.5% to 6%. The sample comprised PBMCs. The receptor source for this set is a woman aged 25 to 45 in good health and CMV-seronegative.

This chain uses TRBV11-2 with TRBJ1-1; 10 bases align to TRBD1. Germline V gene sequence: CDR1 SGHAT, CDR2 FQNNGV. V lost 4 bases to trimming and J lost 2 bases; unmatched junction nucleotides: 1. This CDR3 spans 14 amino acids. In DNA form, the CDR3 reads TGTGCCAGCAGCTGGACAGGGGGTAACACTGAAGCTTTCTTT. This encodes CASSWTGGNTEAFF.

The gene calls are TRBV6-5 and TRBJ1-2, with D possibly being TRBD1 (5 bases). The V end lost 4 bases, the J end lost 0 bases, and 15 bases lay between the germline ends. The CDR3 is 16 amino acids. Germline V lookup: CDR1 MNHEY, CDR2 SVGAGI. The CDR3 is CASSLRQGLSNYGYTF. CDR3 nucleotide sequence: TGTGCCAGCAGTTTAAGGCAGGGACTCTCTAACTATGGCTACACCTTC.

This clone was recorded only once. The chain is built from TRBV6-5 and TRBJ2-3; 9 bases agree with TRBD2. V dropped 0 bases and J dropped 6; count of bases not matched to a gene: 4. The CDR3 extends over 15 amino acids. Per germline, CDR1 MNHEY and CDR2 SVGAGI. DNA for the CDR3: TGTGCCAGCAGTTACTCGTCTAGCGGGGACGATACGCAGTATTTT. As protein: CASSYSSSGDDTQYF.

This chain joins TRBV5-4 and TRBJ1-1; maybe TRBD1 (5 bases). Trimming stripped 5 bases from V and 2 bases from J, with 13 bases between. CDR1 and CDR2 (germline): SGHNT, YYREEE (reference sequence). The CDR3 is made up of 14 amino acids. Here the CDR3 reads CASSSGRINTEAFF. CDR3 coding DNA: TGTGCCAGCAGTTCGGGACGGATCAACACTGAAGCTTTCTTT.